Below are 19 T cell receptor beta chains sequenced from a single sample in a study of CD8 T cells in ankylosing spondylitis. TCRdb reprocessed the 5' RACE reads via MiXCR and lists one record per CDR3 protein. Among a few hundred thousand distinct CDR3 sequences, about 10% were seen once, and the ten largest hold 21%. Specimen: blood, either unsorted or a sorted T cell fraction (not recorded which). Receptor source: a male donor with ankylosing spondylitis or in good health (not recorded which).

In this sample, this clonotype turned up many times. The chain couples TRBV20-1 to TRBJ1-2, with D possibly being TRBD1 (6 bases). Germline CDR1 reads DFQATT; CDR2 reads SNEGSKA (reference sequence). The CDR3 sequence is 14 residues long. The ends were cut back, 6 bases at V and 3 bases at J, with 17 bases in the middle. The CDR3 region is CSARLGGRDYGYTF. Here the CDR3 DNA reads TGCAGTGCCAGGTTGGGGGGGCGCGACTATGGCTACACCTTC.

This clonotype appeared many times. V is TRBV5-1 and J is TRBJ2-2; a weak D match, TRBD1 (5 bases). The germline V gene encodes CDR1 SGHRS and CDR2 YFSETQ. The CDR3 sequence is 17 residues long. V shed 1 base and J shed 6 bases, with 19 bases lying between them. CDR3 amino acids: CASSLRGSGQAAGELFF. Here the CDR3 DNA reads TGCGCCAGCAGCTTGAGGGGATCGGGCCAGGCTGCCGGGGAGCTGTTTTTT.

This clonotype has at least ten counts. The chain is built from TRBV5-1 and TRBJ1-4; tentative D call: TRBD1 (5 bases). This CDR3 comprises 15 residues. Germline CDR1 is SGHRS and CDR2 is YFSETQ. The germline V and J ends were trimmed by 0 bases and 10 bases, with 16 bases remaining between them. The CDR3 spells CASSLEFSSGGKLFF. The CDR3 DNA sequence: TGCGCCAGCAGCTTGGAGTTCTCCTCGGGGGGAAAACTGTTTTTT.

The CDR3 DNA follows: TGTGCCAGCAGTTTACGAACAGGGGGAGGAGATACGCAGTATTTT. This sequence encodes CASSLRTGGGDTQYF. The rearrangement uses TRBV12-3 or TRBV12-4 and TRBJ2-3; 8 bases match TRBD1. V lost 2 bases, J lost 5 bases, and 6 bases stayed unmatched. The CDR3 is 15 amino acids.

In this sample, this clonotype turned up many times. The chain links TRBV29-1 to TRBJ2-2; 7 bases line up with TRBD1. Looked up from germline, CDR1 is SQVTM and CDR2 is ANQGSEA. CDR3 length equals 17 residues. V dropped 6 bases and J dropped 2; count of bases not matched to a gene: 15. CDR3 loop: CSVQLPGQVYNTGELFF. In nucleotides, the CDR3 is TGCAGCGTCCAACTTCCCGGACAGGTTTATAACACCGGGGAGCTGTTTTTT.

At least ten counts were recorded for this clonotype. The junction does not match germline at one end; this may be a read error. This chain links TRBV6-5 with TRBJ2-5; D unclear. Germline loops: CDR1 MNHEY, CDR2 SVGAGI. This CDR3 comprises 12 residues. This CDR3 is CASSYSQETQYF. The CDR3 region has the DNA TGCGCCAGCAGCTATTCCCAAGAGACCCAGTACTTC.

The sample holds many counts of this clonotype. V gene TRBV7-3 combines with J gene TRBJ2-4; D not resolved. Germline V gene data show CDR1 as SGHTA and CDR2 as FQGTGA. V dropped 3 bases and J dropped 4 bases, with 10 bases sitting between them. The CDR3 has 14 amino acids. The DNA for the CDR3 is TGTGCCAGCAGCTTGAGTGGCCTTAAAAACATTCAGTACTTC. Encoded protein: CASSLSGLKNIQYF.

As to this clonotype: A much more abundant neighbour one base away suggests this may be a read error. The chain has TRBV7-6 and TRBJ1-1, with no clear D. Germline V gene lookup returns CDR1 SGHVS and CDR2 FNYEAQ. The CDR3 extends over 14 amino acids. The chain's CDR3 is CASSSYNLNTEASF. The CDR3 DNA reads TGTGCCAGCAGCTCGTACAATCTGAACACTGAAGCTTCCTTT. Full variable domain (remainder filled in from reference TRBV7-6 and TRBJ1-1): GAGVSQSPRYKVTKRGQDVALRCDPISGHVSLYWYRQALGQGPEFLTYFNYEAQQDKSGLPNDRFSAERPEGSISTLTIQRTEQRDSAMYRCASSSYNLNTEASFGQGTRLTVV.

This clonotype was counted ten times or more. V is TRBV10-3 and J is TRBJ2-5; 8 bases are shared with TRBD2. Germline CDR1 ENHRY, CDR2 SYGVKD. Trimming cost V 4 bases and J 5 bases; bases outside gene matches: 12. This CDR3 contains 16 residues. The CDR3 here is CAISAYAGTRWETQYF. The CDR3 nucleotides are TGTGCCATCAGTGCCTATGCCGGGACTAGGTGGGAGACCCAGTACTTC.

The gene calls are TRBV2 and TRBJ1-4; unclear D gene. V was clipped by 6 bases and J by 8 bases, with 16 bases between them. The length of the CDR3 is 14 residues. Germline-derived CDR1 and CDR2 are SNHLY and FYNNEI. The CDR3 region is CASRGDGILEKLFF. In DNA form, the CDR3 reads TGTGCCAGCAGGGGAGACGGAATTTTGGAAAAACTGTTTTTT.

This clonotype was seen many times. The chain is built from TRBV5-6 and TRBJ2-5, with 9 bases identical to TRBD2. V was clipped by 0 bases and J by 6 bases; unmatched bases: 6. Germline CDR1 SGHDT, CDR2 YYEEEE. This CDR3 region has 15 residues. This CDR3 is CASSLVASGAKTQYF. The CDR3 DNA reads as TGTGCCAGCAGCTTGGTTGCTAGCGGGGCAAAGACCCAGTACTTC.

The chain couples TRBV7-3 to TRBJ2-5, with 11 bases that match TRBD2. The CDR3 sequence is 17 residues long. J gave up 1 base and V 5 bases, and 9 bases lay outside the gene matches. Per the germline V gene, CDR1 is SGHTA and CDR2 is FQGTGA. The CDR3 loop is CASSQSPLAGGQETQYF. The CDR3 coding sequence is TGTGCCAGCAGCCAGTCCCCCCTAGCGGGGGGCCAAGAGACCCAGTACTTC.

This clonotype was seen ten or more times. The CDR3 nucleotides read TGCAGTGCTAGACACGGGACAGACACTGAAGCTTTCTTT. Translated, it gives CSARHGTDTEAFF. J is TRBJ1-1 and V is TRBV20-1, with TRBD1 identical over 7 bases. The CDR3 length is 13 residues. In germline, CDR1 is DFQATT, CDR2 SNEGSKA (reference sequence). Trimming cost V 2 bases and J 3 bases; bases outside gene matches: 3.

This clonotype was counted many times. The chain employs TRBV7-6 and TRBJ2-7, with 10 bases identical to TRBD2. Germline assignment: CDR1 SGHVS and CDR2 FNYEAQ. This CDR3 spans 17 amino acids. V trimming: 3 bases; J trimming: 1 base; junction bases outside the gene matches: 9. The CDR3 DNA reads as TGTGCCAGCAGCTTCGGTCTAGCGGGGGATTTATCCTACGAGCAGTACTTC. This gives the protein CASSFGLAGDLSYEQYF.

This clonotype was seen a handful of times. The chain joins TRBV5-1 to TRBJ2-1, with 8 bases that match TRBD1. This CDR3 contains 15 residues. V was clipped by 1 base and J by 6 bases; unmatched bases: 6. CDR1 SGHRS and CDR2 YFSETQ come from the germline V gene. This chain's CDR3 is CASSLSGTGVNEQFF. The CDR3 DNA sequence: TGCGCCAGCAGCTTGTCTGGGACAGGCGTCAATGAGCAGTTCTTC.

Many counts were recorded for this clonotype. J is TRBJ1-6 and V is TRBV7-2; TRBD1 matches 8 bases. Germline CDR1 reads SGHTA; CDR2 reads FQGNSA. V gave up 4 bases and J gave up 8 bases; unmatched junction bases: 10. The CDR3 consists of 16 residues. CDR3 sequence: CASSSRGPGADSPLHF. The CDR3 region has the DNA TGTGCCAGCAGCTCCAGGGGGCCCGGCGCGGATTCACCCCTCCACTTT.

This clonotype came up many times. The V call is TRBV20-1, the J call TRBJ2-3, with unresolved D. Trimming left V 4 bases short and J 4 bases short, with 21 bases between. The CDR3 spans 16 residues. Germline assignment: CDR1 DFQATT and CDR2 SNEGSKA (reference sequence). The CDR3 sequence: CSATPTEGSHPDTQYF. CDR3 in DNA: TGCAGTGCTACCCCAACGGAAGGTTCGCATCCAGATACGCAGTATTTT.

This clonotype was found many times. The V gene is TRBV5-5, the J gene TRBJ1-5; D might be TRBD1 (6 bases). Trimming took off 0 bases at V and 7 bases at J, with 14 bases between the two ends. CDR1 is SGHKS and CDR2 is YYEKEE in the germline V gene (reference sequence). CDR3 length: 15 residues. The CDR3 coding sequence is TGTGCCAGCAGCTTGGAGGCAGGGGCTAACCAGCCCCAGCATTTT. Its protein is CASSLEAGANQPQHF.

This clonotype was recorded at least ten times. V gene TRBV20-1 combines with J gene TRBJ2-5; no clear D. Germline-derived CDR1 and CDR2 are DFQATT and SNEGSKA (reference sequence). The CDR3 loop spans 12 amino acids. The V end was cut by 3 bases, the J end by 5 bases, with 10 bases between. CDR3 loop: CSASSRRETQYF. The CDR3 DNA reads TGCAGTGCTAGTAGTAGGCGGGAGACCCAGTACTTC.